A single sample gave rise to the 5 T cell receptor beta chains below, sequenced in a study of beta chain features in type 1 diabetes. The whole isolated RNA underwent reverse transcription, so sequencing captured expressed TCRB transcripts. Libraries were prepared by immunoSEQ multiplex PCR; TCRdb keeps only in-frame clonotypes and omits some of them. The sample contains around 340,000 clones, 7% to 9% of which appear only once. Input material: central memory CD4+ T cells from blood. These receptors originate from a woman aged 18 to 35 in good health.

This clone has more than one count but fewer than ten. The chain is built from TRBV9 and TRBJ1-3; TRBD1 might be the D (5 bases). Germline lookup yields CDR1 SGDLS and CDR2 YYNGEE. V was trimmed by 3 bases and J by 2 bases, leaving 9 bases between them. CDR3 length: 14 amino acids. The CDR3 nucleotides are TGTGCCAGCAGCGCGCAGGGACCTGGAAACACCATATATTTT. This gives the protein CASSAQGPGNTIYF.

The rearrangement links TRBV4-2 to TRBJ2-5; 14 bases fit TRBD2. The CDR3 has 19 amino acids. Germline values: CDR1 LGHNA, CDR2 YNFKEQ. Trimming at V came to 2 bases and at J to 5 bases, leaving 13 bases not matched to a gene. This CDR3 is CASSQRMIRTSGRMETQYF. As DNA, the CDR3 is TGTGCCAGCAGCCAAAGGATGATAAGGACTAGCGGGAGGATGGAGACCCAGTACTTC.

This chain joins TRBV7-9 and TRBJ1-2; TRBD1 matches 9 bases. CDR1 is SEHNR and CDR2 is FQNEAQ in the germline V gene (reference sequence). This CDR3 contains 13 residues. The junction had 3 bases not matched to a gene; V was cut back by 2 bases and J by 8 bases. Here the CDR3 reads CASSLTGGYGYTF. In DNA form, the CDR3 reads TGTGCCAGCAGCTTAACAGGGGGCTACGGCTACACCTTC.

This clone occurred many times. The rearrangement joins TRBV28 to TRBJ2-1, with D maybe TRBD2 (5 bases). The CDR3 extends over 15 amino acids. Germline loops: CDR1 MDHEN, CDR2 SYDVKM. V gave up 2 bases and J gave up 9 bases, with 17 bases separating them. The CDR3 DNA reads TGTGCCAGCAGTTTAGGCCTAGCAGTCTCTGGTGAGCAGTTCTTC. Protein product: CASSLGLAVSGEQFF.

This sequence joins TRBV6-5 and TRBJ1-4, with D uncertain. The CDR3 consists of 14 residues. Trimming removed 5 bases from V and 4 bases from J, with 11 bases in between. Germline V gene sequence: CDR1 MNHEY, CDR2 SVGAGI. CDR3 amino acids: CASSVRPDNEKLFF. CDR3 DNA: TGTGCCAGCAGTGTACGCCCGGATAATGAAAAACTGTTTTTT.